Listed here is a single T cell receptor (beta chain). Nominal health characterized the donors when sampled, though unrecorded immune exposures were likely. This sample was included in a study of cytomegalovirus exposure and HLA in healthy donors. The PCR was carried out with 60 Vbeta primers and 13 Jbeta primers. Sequencing was performed with immunoSEQ multiplex PCR; in TCRdb, only in-frame clones are kept and a portion is missing. Of about 140,000 clones listed, just under 85% are singletons. The V and J ends lost 1 base and 4 bases, in that order; junction bases with no gene match: 8. Per germline, CDR1 SGHTA and CDR2 FQGNSA. The CDR3 runs 16 residues.

This clonotype was obtained from a man aged 35-49 years in good health and CMV-seropositive. The sample taken for sequencing was PBMCs. The rearrangement uses TRBV7-2 and TRBJ2-5; 8 bases map to TRBD1. The CDR3 is CASSLEAGGSGETQYF. DNA of the CDR3: TGTGCCAGCAGCTTAGAAGCAGGGGGCTCGGGAGAGACCCAGTACTTC.